A single sample gave rise to the 24 T cell receptor beta chains below, sequenced in a study of identifying expanded T cells in peripheral blood. Profiling relied on immunoSEQ multiplex PCR, and the TCRdb table lists in-frame clones only, not all of them. The sample records 100,000 to 150,000 clones, 75% to 90% being singletons. Sequenced material: blood. The receptors originated from a person aged 18-70 years in good health.

J is TRBJ2-1 and V is TRBV19, with 12 bases matching TRBD1. CDR3 length: 17 amino acids. Germline CDR1 is LNHDA and CDR2 is SQIVND (reference sequence). Trimming took 5 bases from V and 5 from J; bases not matched to a gene: 10. CDR3 residues: CASSLTGTGGVNNEQFF. CDR3 bases: TGTGCCAGTAGTTTGACCGGGACAGGGGGCGTGAACAATGAGCAGTTCTTC. The full variable domain, rest sourced from reference TRBV19 and TRBJ2-1, is DGGITQSPKYLFRKEGQNVTLSCEQNLNHDAMYWYRQDPGQGLRLIYYSQIVNDFQKGDIAEGYSVSREKKESFPLTVTSAQKNPTAFYLCASSLTGTGGVNNEQFFGPGTRLTVL.

The CDR3 coding sequence is TGTGCCAGCAGTTTCAGGGAAACTAATGAAAAACTGTTTTTT. This translates into CASSFRETNEKLFF. The chain is built from TRBV6-5 and TRBJ1-4, with D possibly TRBD1 on 5 matching bases. Germline CDR1 is MNHEY and CDR2 is SVGAGI. The CDR3 loop spans 14 amino acids. Trimming cost V 4 bases and J 1 base, with 7 bases left between them.

This chain joins TRBV27 and TRBJ1-4; D unclear. This CDR3 region has 14 residues. The germline V gene encodes CDR1 MNHEY and CDR2 SMNVEV (reference sequence). Trimming left V 6 bases short and J 0 bases short, with 8 bases between. CDR3 protein: CASRWTPTNEKLFF. The CDR3 DNA reads TGTGCCAGCAGGTGGACTCCAACTAATGAAAAACTGTTTTTT.

This sequence joins TRBV15 and TRBJ2-1, with 12 bases lining up with TRBD2. Per the germline V gene, CDR1 is LNHNV and CDR2 is YYDKDF (reference sequence). The CDR3 runs to 17 residues. Trimming took 0 bases from V and 7 from J; bases not matched to a gene: 7. This CDR3 reads CATSRDQTSGSVNEQFF. The DNA of the CDR3 is TGTGCCACCAGCAGAGATCAGACTAGCGGGAGTGTAAATGAGCAGTTCTTC.

The genes are TRBV25-1 and TRBJ2-7; 9 bases are a match to TRBD1. The V gene's germline CDR1 is MGHDK and CDR2 SYGVNS. The CDR3 consists of 16 residues. V gave up 3 bases and J gave up 5 bases; unmatched junction bases: 11. CDR3 sequence (DNA): TGTGCCAGCAGTGAGTGGGGTGGGACAGGGTACAACGAGCAGTACTTC. It yields the protein CASSEWGGTGYNEQYF.

The V and J genes are TRBV7-8 and TRBJ1-5, with D possibly being TRBD1 (6 bases). Germline lookup yields CDR1 SGHVS and CDR2 FQNEAQ. V lost 1 base and J lost 7, with 14 bases in between. The CDR3 contains 15 residues. The CDR3 DNA reads TGTGCCAGCAGCTTAGAACAGGGCCTACACCAGCCCCAGCATTTT. It yields the protein CASSLEQGLHQPQHF.

Only one count was recorded for this clone. The gene calls are TRBV18 and TRBJ2-7; no reliable D call. The CDR3 loop spans 12 amino acids. Germline V gene sequence: CDR1 KGHSH, CDR2 LQKENI. Deletions cut 6 bases from V and 2 bases from J, with 8 bases between. DNA of the CDR3: TGTGCCAGCTCTCCTCAGACCTACGAGCAGTACTTC. This translates into CASSPQTYEQYF.

The rearrangement uses TRBV7-2 and TRBJ1-5; D ambiguous. CDR1 and CDR2 from the germline V gene are SGHTA and FQGNSA. Trimming took off 3 bases at V and 6 bases at J, with 6 bases between the two ends. CDR3 length: 12 amino acids. As DNA, the CDR3 is TGTGCCAGCAGCTTTATGGGTCAGCCCCAGCATTTT. It encodes CASSFMGQPQHF.

This clone has just one count. The V call is TRBV7-3, the J call TRBJ2-3; a possible D gene is TRBD2 (5 bases). V was trimmed by 0 bases and J by 1 base, leaving 11 bases between them. There are 16 residues in the CDR3. CDR1 and CDR2 from the germline V gene are SGHTA and FQGTGA. CDR3 amino acids: CASSLTPLAGTDTQYF. CDR3 bases: TGTGCCAGCAGCTTAACGCCTCTAGCAGGCACAGATACGCAGTATTTT.

In nucleotides, the CDR3 is TGTGCCGTGGAGGGGTTGGGCCCGAACACTGAAGCTTTCTTT. Its translation: CAVEGLGPNTEAFF. The chain combines TRBV19 with TRBJ1-1; tentatively, D is TRBD1 (5 bases). The V and J ends lost 11 bases and 1 base respectively, with 17 bases between them. The CDR3 has 14 residues. The germline V gene encodes CDR1 LNHDA and CDR2 SQIVND (reference sequence).

The chain has TRBV11-2 and TRBJ1-1, with D perhaps TRBD1 (5 bases). The V end lost 2 bases, the J end lost 1 base, and 8 bases lay between the germline ends. The length of the CDR3 is 14 residues. Germline CDR1 and CDR2: SGHAT and FQNNGV. CDR3 DNA sequence: TGTGCCAGCAGCTTATATGGGGGGAACACTGAAGCTTTCTTT. Its translation is CASSLYGGNTEAFF. The complete variable domain, with remaining parts taken from reference TRBV11-2 and TRBJ1-1, reads EAGVAQSPRYKIIEKRQSVAFWCNPISGHATLYWYQQILGQGPKLLIQFQNNGVVDDSQLPKDRFSAERLKGVDSTLKIQPAKLEDSAVYLCASSLYGGNTEAFFGQGTRLTVV.

The chain employs TRBV7-8 and TRBJ2-5, with 9 bases matching TRBD2. The length of the CDR3 is 15 residues. V lost 4 bases and J lost 5; bases outside the gene matches: 8. Looked up from germline, CDR1 is SGHVS and CDR2 is FQNEAQ. In DNA, the CDR3 is TGTGCCAGCAGCTCCCTAGCGGGAAGGCAGGAGACCCAGTACTTC. Amino acids: CASSSLAGRQETQYF.

This clone was seen just once. This chain links TRBV18 with TRBJ1-1, with TRBD1 identical over 7 bases. Germline assignment: CDR1 KGHSH and CDR2 LQKENI. With V trimmed by 6 bases and J by 2 bases, 15 bases remained unmatched. The length of the CDR3 is 17 residues. The chain's CDR3 is CASSPKRTGTANTEAFF. The CDR3 nucleotides read TGTGCCAGCTCCCCCAAGAGGACCGGGACAGCAAACACTGAAGCTTTCTTT. Supplemented by reference TRBV18 and TRBJ1-1, the full variable domain reads NAGVMQNPRHLVRRRGQEARLRCSPMKGHSHVYWYRQLPEEGLKFMVYLQKENIIDESGMPKERFSAEFPKEGPSILRIQQVVRGDSAAYFCASSPKRTGTANTEAFFGQGTRLTVV.

A single count supports this clone. This chain joins TRBV19 and TRBJ2-3; 11 nucleotides align to TRBD2. Germline trimming cut 6 bases from V and 0 bases from J; bases unmatched to any gene: 5. This CDR3 region has 16 residues. The germline gives CDR1 LNHDA, CDR2 SQIVND (reference sequence). In DNA form, the CDR3 reads TGTGCCAGTAGACCGGGACTAGCGGATAGCACAGATACGCAGTATTTT. Translating it yields CASRPGLADSTDTQYF. The whole variable domain, filled in from reference TRBV19 and TRBJ2-3, reads DGGITQSPKYLFRKEGQNVTLSCEQNLNHDAMYWYRQDPGQGLRLIYYSQIVNDFQKGDIAEGYSVSREKKESFPLTVTSAQKNPTAFYLCASRPGLADSTDTQYFGPGTRLTVL.

This clone was picked up one time. V usage is TRBV25-1 and J usage is TRBJ2-5, with 8 bases aligning to TRBD1. The CDR3 length is 14 residues. V lost 8 bases to trimming and J lost 4 bases; unmatched junction nucleotides: 9. Germline CDR1 is MGHDK and CDR2 is SYGVNS. DNA of the CDR3: TGTGCCAGCGCCAACCCTGGACAGGGAGAGACCCAGTACTTC. This gives the protein CASANPGQGETQYF.

The chain employs TRBV7-2 and TRBJ2-3; 11 bases line up with TRBD2. Germline values: CDR1 SGHTA, CDR2 FQGNSA. The trim removed 6 bases at V and 1 base at J, leaving 0 bases unmatched. The CDR3 is 14 residues long. The CDR3 nucleotides are TGTGCCAGCAGGACTAGCGGGGGCACAGATACGCAGTATTTT. Its translation is CASRTSGGTDTQYF.

The V call is TRBV21-1, the J call TRBJ2-2; the table's D gene call, TRBD1, was not cross checked with the DNA. TRBV21-1 is reported as a pseudogene. This CDR3 contains 22 residues. The CDR3 region is CASSKAQMTDRGPDRYTGELFF. CDR3 bases: TGTGCCAGCAGCAAAGCGCAGATGACGGACAGGGGCCCCGATAGGTACACCGGGGAGCTGTTTTTT.

Note on this clone: It is unclear where the CDR3 begins or ends on the DNA, so no DNA is shown, and the CDR3 is as TCRdb lists it. This chain connects TRBV6-6 to TRBJ2-7; TRBD2 is the table's D call and was not checked against the DNA. The CDR3 is 16 amino acids in total, end residues counted. Germline values: CDR1 MNHNY, CDR2 SVGAGI (reference sequence). CDR3 residues: CASKWGPGTSGGALNF.

The rearrangement uses TRBV19 and TRBJ1-1; D remains unclear. Deletions cut 5 bases from V and 0 bases from J, with 7 bases between. This CDR3 has 13 residues. Germline V lookup: CDR1 LNHDA, CDR2 SQIVND (reference sequence). CDR3 in DNA: TGTGCCAGTAGTTCCACGCTGAACACTGAAGCTTTCTTT. Translated: CASSSTLNTEAFF.

The count of this clone is one. V and J are TRBV6-6 and TRBJ2-3; no firm D call. The CDR3 covers 14 residues. The germline CDR1 and CDR2 sequences are MNHNY and SVGAGI (reference sequence). V gave up 0 bases and J gave up 3 bases, with 7 bases separating them. The CDR3 spells CASSYSSPTDTQYF. The CDR3, as DNA: TGTGCCAGCAGTTACTCGAGTCCGACAGATACGCAGTATTTT.

This clone was seen once. The rearrangement links TRBV5-8 to TRBJ1-1; no clear D gene. The CDR3 loop spans 12 amino acids. V shed 2 bases and J shed 0 bases, with 2 bases lying between them. Germline CDR1 reads SGHTS; CDR2 reads YDEGEE. CDR3 sequence reads: CASSFLNTEAFF. In nucleotides, the CDR3 is TGTGCCAGCAGCTTCTTGAACACTGAAGCTTTCTTT.

The rearrangement links TRBV6-1 to TRBJ2-7; no definite D call. The V end lost 11 bases, the J end lost 0 bases, and 8 bases lay between the germline ends. Germline V gene data show CDR1 as MNHNS and CDR2 as SASEGT. The CDR3 has 11 residues. CDR3 sequence reads: CAVADSYEQYF. The DNA for the CDR3 is TGTGCCGTCGCGGACTCCTACGAGCAGTACTTC.

CDR3 amino acids: CASSFSGDIQPQHF. The CDR3 nucleotides read TGTGCCAGCAGCTTCTCAGGGGATATTCAGCCCCAGCATTTT. The chain links TRBV5-8 to TRBJ1-5; D is perhaps TRBD1 (6 bases). CDR1 is SGHTS, CDR2 YDEGEE, per germline. The CDR3 runs 14 residues. V was shortened by 2 bases and J by 6 bases, with 12 bases between the two germline ends.

This rearrangement joins TRBV2 to TRBJ2-4; 9 bases align to TRBD1. Germline CDR1 and CDR2: SNHLY and FYNNEI. Trimming cost V 4 bases and J 9 bases; bases outside gene matches: 4. CDR3 length equals 13 residues. The CDR3 loop reads CASSADRGGIQYF. The CDR3 bases are TGTGCCAGCAGTGCTGACAGGGGGGGCATTCAGTACTTC.